This T cell receptor (beta chain) came from a study of blood T cells in healthy people across ages. PCR was performed a second time for about 7 to 11 cycles using a sample-barcoded 5' primer and a J-beta primer mix. TCRdb recomputed calls from the 5' RACE reads with MiXCR, one row per CDR3 protein. Of 1,500,000 or so distinct CDR3 sequences in the sample, approximately 59% were seen once. General study points: Strong correlation linked observed beta diversity and percent naive T cells. As age increased, TCR beta diversity per million T cells fell in a roughly linear fashion.

Germline loops: CDR1 SEHNR, CDR2 FQNEAQ (reference sequence). V lost 5 bases, J lost 3 bases, and 16 bases lay in between. The CDR3 is made up of 15 amino acids. Details on this clonotype: What it binds is not known.

Healthy Caucasians from Russia aged about 6 to 90 served as donors. The chain employs TRBV7-9 and TRBJ1-1; tentative D call: TRBD1 (6 bases). The clonotype originates from a man between 18 and 29 years old in good health. Material: blood. The CDR3 region has the DNA TGTGCCAGCAGCAGGGGGGGAATTGAAGACACTGAAGCTTTCTTT. It specifies CASSRGGIEDTEAFF.